The 9 T cell receptor beta chains listed next were all sequenced from one sample in a study of blood T cell repertoires in COVID-19 (TCRdb year 2020). To prepare the library, the immunoSEQ multiplex PCR assay was applied. This immuneACCESS table, as held by TCRdb, lists in-frame sequences with V and J called but not all clones. Of the missing ones, under half trace to an unresolved V gene in checked studies; the others have no known cause. Recorded for this sample are 150,000 or so clones; around 80% of them occurred a single time. The top ten clones comprise about 19% of the sample. The specimen sequenced was peripheral blood. These receptors were taken from a woman aged 80 or over with acute or convalescent COVID-19.

This clone was picked up a small number of times. The rearrangement links TRBV4-3 to TRBJ2-2; no clear D gene. Germline V gene data show CDR1 as LGHNA and CDR2 as YSLEER. This CDR3 region has 14 residues. V was shortened by 5 bases and J by 5 bases, with 12 bases between the two germline ends. The CDR3 protein is CASSAYSRTGELFF. CDR3 DNA sequence: TGCGCCAGCAGCGCCTACAGTCGGACCGGGGAGCTGTTTTTT.

The chain has TRBV11-2 and TRBJ2-3; D ambiguous. This CDR3 has 18 amino acids. In germline, CDR1 is SGHAT, CDR2 FQNNGV. The germline V and J ends were trimmed by 5 bases and 0 bases, with 21 bases remaining between them. This chain's CDR3 is CASSPFPAAQTSTDTQYF. The CDR3 DNA is TGTGCCAGCAGCCCCTTTCCGGCGGCGCAAACTAGCACAGATACGCAGTATTTT.

The chain joins TRBV15 to TRBJ1-5, with D unclear. Trimming cost V 0 bases and J 5 bases, with 11 bases left between them. The germline CDR1 and CDR2 sequences are LNHNV and YYDKDF (reference sequence). The CDR3 is made up of 15 amino acids. CDR3 nucleotide sequence: TGTGCCACCAGCAGAGATATTCTATCACATCAGCCCCAGCATTTT. Translation: CATSRDILSHQPQHF.

In DNA, the CDR3 is TGTGCCAGCAACCCCGGAGGAGGTAGCTCTGGAAACACCATATATTTT. It specifies CASNPGGGSSGNTIYF. This chain joins TRBV9 and TRBJ1-3; no definite D call. Germline V gene lookup returns CDR1 SGDLS and CDR2 YYNGEE. V was trimmed by 6 bases and J by 0 bases, leaving 16 bases between them. This CDR3 is built from 16 residues.

This clone has just one count. V usage is TRBV6-6 and J usage is TRBJ2-2; TRBD1 agrees at 8 bases. CDR3 length: 15 residues. V lost 6 bases to trimming and J lost 7 bases; unmatched junction nucleotides: 10. CDR1 MNHNY and CDR2 SVGAGI come from the germline V gene (reference sequence). Written as DNA, the CDR3 is TGTGCCAGCAGCTTGGACAGGGAATCCGGCGGGGAGCTGTTTTTT. This codes for CASSLDRESGGELFF.

V is TRBV11-3 and J is TRBJ2-1, with D unresolved. This CDR3 comprises 16 residues. The V gene's germline CDR1 is SGHNT and CDR2 YENEEA. V was shortened by 3 bases and J by 6 bases, with 18 bases between the two germline ends. The CDR3 DNA reads TGTGCCAGCAGCTTCCCCGATAGTTTACCCTTCAATGAGCAGTTCTTC. Amino acids: CASSFPDSLPFNEQFF.

The rearrangement joins TRBV20-1 to TRBJ1-1; D is ambiguous. The CDR3 length is 11 residues. From germline, CDR1 is DFQATT and CDR2 SNEGSKA (reference sequence). CDR3 in DNA: TGCAGCGTACGGGGGAACACTGAAGCTTTCTTT. This gives the protein CSVRGNTEAFF.

The V and J genes are TRBV18 and TRBJ2-2; 7 bases align to TRBD1. Trimming cost V 3 bases and J 4 bases; bases outside gene matches: 8. CDR1 is KGHSH and CDR2 is LQKENI in the germline V gene. The CDR3 consists of 16 residues. Here the CDR3 DNA reads TGTGCCAGCTCACCTCCCAGGACAGGTCGCACCGGGGAGCTGTTTTTT. Translation: CASSPPRTGRTGELFF.

V usage is TRBV28 and J usage is TRBJ1-6; D unclear. Trimming took 5 bases from V and 0 from J, leaving 11 bases between them. The CDR3 length is 16 residues. Germline-derived CDR1 and CDR2 are MDHEN and SYDVKM. As DNA, the CDR3 is TGTGCCAGCAGTCTCCGGAGTCTCTCCTATAATTCACCCCTCCACTTT. Translated: CASSLRSLSYNSPLHF.